This entry lists 9 T cell receptor beta chains sequenced from one sample in a study of CD8 T cells in ankylosing spondylitis. What these receptors recognize is not known. General study findings and limits: Seemingly characteristic of ankylosing spondylitis blood was a TCR beta motif consisting of about 8 highly homologous variants.

Each CDR3 protein gets one entry after TCRdb re-called the 5' RACE reads with MiXCR. There are 390,000 or so distinct CDR3 sequences in the sample; 20% to 25% occur only once, and about 15% lies in the top ten. Sequences were obtained from blood, either unsorted or a sorted T cell fraction (not recorded which). The receptors were gathered from a male donor with ankylosing spondylitis.

This clonotype was observed once. The CDR3 nucleotides read TGTGCCAGCAGCTCACCGCAGAGAAATGAGCAGTTCTTC. Translating it yields CASSSPQRNEQFF. The rearrangement uses TRBV7-3 and TRBJ2-1; D remains unclear. V lost 4 bases, J lost 7 bases, and 11 bases lay in between. The CDR3 is 13 residues long. The germline CDR1 and CDR2 sequences are SGHTA and FQGTGA.

CDR3 nucleotide sequence: TGTGCCAGCAGCCGCTTAACTAGCGGGAGGAACAATGAGCAGTTCTTC. Translation gives CASSRLTSGRNNEQFF. The chain joins TRBV16 to TRBJ2-1; 12 nucleotides align to TRBD2. The CDR3 is made up of 16 amino acids. Germline CDR1 and CDR2: KGHSY and FQNENV. The junction had 6 bases not matched to a gene; V was cut back by 4 bases and J by 5 bases.

This clonotype occurred once. The V call is TRBV5-1, the J call TRBJ2-5; either TRBD1 or TRBD2 may supply D (5 bases each). Trimming stripped 0 bases from V and 5 bases from J, with 11 bases between. CDR1 and CDR2 (germline): SGHRS, YFSETQ. The CDR3 loop spans 14 amino acids. The CDR3 nucleotides are TGCGCCAGCAGCTTGGGGTACGGGGACGAGACCCAGTACTTC. This translates into CASSLGYGDETQYF.

This clonotype was observed many times. This chain uses TRBV7-2 with TRBJ2-3, with D perhaps TRBD2 (5 bases). CDR1 and CDR2 (germline): SGHTA, FQGNSA. This CDR3 comprises 14 residues. The V and J ends lost 5 bases and 4 bases respectively, with 13 bases between them. The CDR3 region is CASSLQLGADTQYF. The CDR3, as DNA: TGTGCCAGCAGCCTTCAACTAGGCGCAGATACGCAGTATTTT.

The chain uses TRBV28 and TRBJ1-5; TRBD1 aligns across 7 bases. The germline gives CDR1 MDHEN, CDR2 SYDVKM. The CDR3 covers 14 residues. The V and J ends lost 4 bases and 5 bases, in that order; junction bases with no gene match: 5. Written as DNA, the CDR3 is TGTGCCAGCAGTTCTCAACAGGGGCATCAGCCCCAGCATTTT. Encoded protein: CASSSQQGHQPQHF. The full variable domain, in which reference TRBV28 and TRBJ1-5 provide the parts outside the CDR3, is DVKVTQSSRYLVKRTGEKVFLECVQDMDHENMFWYRQDPGLGLRLIYFSYDVKMKEKGDIPEGYSVSREKKERFSLILESASTNQTSMYLCASSSQQGHQPQHFGDGTRLSIL.

This clonotype was recorded a few times. The rearrangement links TRBV19 to TRBJ1-5; 9 bases fit TRBD1. V was pared by 5 bases and J by 6 bases, with 20 bases of the junction left unmatched. The germline CDR1 and CDR2 sequences are LNHDA and SQIVND (reference sequence). CDR3 length equals 19 residues. CDR3 nucleotides: TGTGCCAGTAGTTCACCCAAGGGACAGGGAAGGTCCCGGGGTCAGCCCCAGCATTTT. The encoded protein is CASSSPKGQGRSRGQPQHF.

This clonotype was observed a few times. This chain joins TRBV10-3 and TRBJ2-1; D unresolved. Trimming removed 5 bases at V and 4 bases at J, with 3 bases between. The germline V gene has CDR1 ENHRY and CDR2 SYGVKD. The CDR3 is 11 amino acids. The CDR3 loop is CAISQYNEQFF. The DNA for the CDR3 is TGTGCCATCAGTCAGTACAATGAGCAGTTCTTC.

This clonotype was picked up a small number of times. The rearrangement joins TRBV5-5 to TRBJ2-3, with a possible D match to TRBD1 (8 bases). The V gene lost 4 bases and the J gene lost 4 bases, with 16 bases spanning the gap. This CDR3 has 15 amino acids. Germline CDR1 reads SGHKS; CDR2 reads YYEKEE (reference sequence). The CDR3 nucleotides are TGTGCCAGCAGCAAGCGGACAGGGAGGGCAGATACGCAGTATTTT. Translating it yields CASSKRTGRADTQYF.

This clonotype appeared a few times. The V and J genes are TRBV18 and TRBJ2-1, with a possible D match to TRBD2 (6 bases). CDR3 length equals 15 residues. Per the germline V gene, CDR1 is KGHSH and CDR2 is LQKENI. With 2 bases removed from V and 5 bases from J, the gap between germline ends came to 13 bases. The CDR3 region has the DNA TGTGCCAGCTCACCAAATCGCGCGGGAAACAATGAGCAGTTCTTC. Amino acids: CASSPNRAGNNEQFF.